This T cell receptor beta chain derives from a study of blood T cell repertoires in COVID-19. The data were produced by immunoSEQ multiplex PCR, yet TCRdb's version contains in-frame clones alone and is incomplete. The table shows about 73,000 clones, with more than 70% occurring only once. The CDR3 covers 14 residues. Germline V CDR1 and CDR2: SEHNR, FQNEAQ (reference sequence). V lost 3 bases to trimming and J lost 3 bases, with 8 bases between them. This sequence originates from a man aged 65 to 79 with COVID-19, enrolled during active disease. Sample: peripheral blood. The V call is TRBV7-9, the J call TRBJ2-2; a possible D gene is TRBD2 (6 bases). The CDR3 region has the DNA TGTGCCAGCAGCTTTAGGAGGGACACCGGGGAGCTGTTTTTT. Protein: CASSFRRDTGELFF.